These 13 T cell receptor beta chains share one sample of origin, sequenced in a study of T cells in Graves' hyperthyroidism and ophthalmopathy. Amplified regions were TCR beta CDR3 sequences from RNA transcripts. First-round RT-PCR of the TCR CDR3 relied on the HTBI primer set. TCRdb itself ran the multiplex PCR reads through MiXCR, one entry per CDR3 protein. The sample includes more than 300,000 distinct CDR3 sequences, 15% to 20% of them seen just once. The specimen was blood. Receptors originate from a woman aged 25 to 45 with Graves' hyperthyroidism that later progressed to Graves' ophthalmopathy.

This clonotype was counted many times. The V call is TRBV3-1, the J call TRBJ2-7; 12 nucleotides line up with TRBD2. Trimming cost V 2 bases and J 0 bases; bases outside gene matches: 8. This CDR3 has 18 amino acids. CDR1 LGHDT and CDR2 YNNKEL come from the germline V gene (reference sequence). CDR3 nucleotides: TGTGCCAGCAGCCAATCGACAAGGGGACTAGCGGGCTCCTACGAGCAGTACTTC. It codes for CASSQSTRGLAGSYEQYF.

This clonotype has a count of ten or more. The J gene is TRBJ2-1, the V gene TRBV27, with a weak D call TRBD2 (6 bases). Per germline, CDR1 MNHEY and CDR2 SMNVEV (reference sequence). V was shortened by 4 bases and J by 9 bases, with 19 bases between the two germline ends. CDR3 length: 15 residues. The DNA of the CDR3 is TGTGCCAGCAGTTCACCACTCCGGACTAAATTTGAGCAGTTCTTC. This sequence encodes CASSSPLRTKFEQFF.

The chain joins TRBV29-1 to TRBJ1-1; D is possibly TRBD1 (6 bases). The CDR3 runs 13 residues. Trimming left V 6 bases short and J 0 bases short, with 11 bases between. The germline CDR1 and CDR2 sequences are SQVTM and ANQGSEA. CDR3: CSVQGPMNTEAFF. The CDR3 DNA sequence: TGCAGCGTACAGGGACCCATGAACACTGAAGCTTTCTTT. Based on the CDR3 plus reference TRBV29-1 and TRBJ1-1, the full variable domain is SAVISQKPSRDICQRGTSLTIQCQVDSQVTMMFWYRQQPGQSLTLIATANQGSEATYESGFVIDKFPISRPNLTFSTLTVSNMSPEDSSIYLCSVQGPMNTEAFFGQGTRLTVV.

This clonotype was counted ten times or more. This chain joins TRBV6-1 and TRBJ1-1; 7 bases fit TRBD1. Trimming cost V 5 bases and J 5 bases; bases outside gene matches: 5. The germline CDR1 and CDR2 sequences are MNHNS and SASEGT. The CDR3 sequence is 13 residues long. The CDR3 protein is CASSYTTGTEAFF. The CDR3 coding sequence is TGTGCCAGCAGTTATACGACAGGGACTGAAGCTTTCTTT.

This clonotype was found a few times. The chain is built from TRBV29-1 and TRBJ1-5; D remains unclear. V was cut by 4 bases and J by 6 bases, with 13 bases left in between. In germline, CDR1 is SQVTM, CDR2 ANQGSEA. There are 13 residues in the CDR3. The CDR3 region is CSVGNGFGQPQHF. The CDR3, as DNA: TGCAGCGTTGGGAATGGTTTTGGTCAGCCCCAGCATTTT.

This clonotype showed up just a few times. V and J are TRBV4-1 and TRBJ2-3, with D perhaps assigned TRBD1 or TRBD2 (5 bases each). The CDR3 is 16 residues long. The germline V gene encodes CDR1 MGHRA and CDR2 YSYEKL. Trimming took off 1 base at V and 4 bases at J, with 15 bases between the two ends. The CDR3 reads CASSQVRTGGSDTQYF. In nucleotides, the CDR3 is TGCGCCAGCAGCCAAGTCCGTACAGGAGGATCAGATACGCAGTATTTT.

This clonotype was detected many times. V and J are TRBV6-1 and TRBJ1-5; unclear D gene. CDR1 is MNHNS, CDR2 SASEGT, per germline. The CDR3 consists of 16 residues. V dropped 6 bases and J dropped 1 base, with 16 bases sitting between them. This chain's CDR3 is CASRLLSGASNQPQHF. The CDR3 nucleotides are TGTGCCAGCAGACTTCTCTCAGGTGCGAGCAATCAGCCCCAGCATTTT.

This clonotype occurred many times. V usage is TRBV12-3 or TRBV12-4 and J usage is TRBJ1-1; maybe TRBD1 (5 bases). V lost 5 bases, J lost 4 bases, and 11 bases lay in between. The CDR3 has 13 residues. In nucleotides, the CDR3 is TGTGCCAGCAGTCCGGGGCAAGCCACTGAAGCTTTCTTT. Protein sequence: CASSPGQATEAFF.

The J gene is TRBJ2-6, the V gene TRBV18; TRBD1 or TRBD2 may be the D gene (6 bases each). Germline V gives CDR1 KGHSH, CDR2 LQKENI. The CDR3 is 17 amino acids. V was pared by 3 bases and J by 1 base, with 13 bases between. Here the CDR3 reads CASSPPGAGSGANVLTF. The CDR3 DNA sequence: TGTGCCAGCTCACCCCCGGGGGCTGGGTCTGGGGCCAACGTCCTGACTTTC.

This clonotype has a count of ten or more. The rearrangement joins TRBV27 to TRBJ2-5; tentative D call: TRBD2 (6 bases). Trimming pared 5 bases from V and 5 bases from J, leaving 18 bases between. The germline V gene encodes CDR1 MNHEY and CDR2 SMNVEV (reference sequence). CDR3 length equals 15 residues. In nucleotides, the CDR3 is TGTGCCAGCAGTCTGAGGTTGCGGGAACGGGAGACCCAGTACTTC. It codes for CASSLRLRERETQYF.

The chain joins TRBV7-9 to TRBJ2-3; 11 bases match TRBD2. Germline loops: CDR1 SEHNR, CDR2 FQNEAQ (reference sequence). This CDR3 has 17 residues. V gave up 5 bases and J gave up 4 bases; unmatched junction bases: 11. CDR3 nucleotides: TGTGCCAGCAGCCCTAAGAGTCTAGCGGGAGGTTCAGATACGCAGTATTTT. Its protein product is CASSPKSLAGGSDTQYF.

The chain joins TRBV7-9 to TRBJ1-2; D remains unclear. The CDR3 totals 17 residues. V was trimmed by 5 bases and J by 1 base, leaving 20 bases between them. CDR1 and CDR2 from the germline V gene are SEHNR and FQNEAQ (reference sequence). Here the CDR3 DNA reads TGTGCCAGCAGCGAAGACGGTTTAAGGACCGTTAACTATGGCTACACCTTC. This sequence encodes CASSEDGLRTVNYGYTF.

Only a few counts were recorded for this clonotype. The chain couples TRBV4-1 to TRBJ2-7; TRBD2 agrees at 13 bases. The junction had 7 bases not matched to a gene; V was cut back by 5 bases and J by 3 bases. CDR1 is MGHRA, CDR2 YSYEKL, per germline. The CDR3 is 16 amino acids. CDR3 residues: CASSTRLAGGSYEQYF. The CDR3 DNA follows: TGCGCCAGCAGCACCCGACTAGCGGGGGGAAGCTACGAGCAGTACTTC.